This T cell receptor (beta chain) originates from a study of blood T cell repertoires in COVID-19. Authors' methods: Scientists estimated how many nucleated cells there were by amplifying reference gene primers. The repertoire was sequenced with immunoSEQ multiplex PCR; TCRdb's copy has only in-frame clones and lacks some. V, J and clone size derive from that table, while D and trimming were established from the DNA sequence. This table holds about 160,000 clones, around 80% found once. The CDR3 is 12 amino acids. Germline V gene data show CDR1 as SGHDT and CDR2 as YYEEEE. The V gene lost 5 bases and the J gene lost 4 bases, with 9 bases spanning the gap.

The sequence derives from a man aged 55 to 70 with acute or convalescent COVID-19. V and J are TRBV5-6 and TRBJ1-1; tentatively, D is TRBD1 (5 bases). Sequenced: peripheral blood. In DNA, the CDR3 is TGTGCCAGCAGTTCGGGGGGCACTGAAGCTTTCTTT. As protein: CASSSGGTEAFF.